A single sample gave rise to the 2 T cell receptor beta chains below, sequenced in a study of shared clonotypes between healthy human individuals. Libraries were prepared by immunoSEQ multiplex PCR; TCRdb keeps only in-frame clonotypes and omits some of them. This sample has roughly 480,000 clones, with 79% found just once. The source material was PBMCs. These receptors all stem from a middle-aged woman in good health. Some clones in this sample may be carry-over from other donors' samples.

This chain joins TRBV29-1 and TRBJ1-2, with unresolved D. The CDR3 runs to 12 residues. The V and J ends lost 4 bases and 3 bases respectively, with 9 bases between them. Germline V gene data show CDR1 as SQVTM and CDR2 as ANQGSEA. CDR3 DNA sequence: TGCAGCGTTGGATCGGCAGACTATGGCTACACCTTC. Translated: CSVGSADYGYTF.

This clone was recorded once. The rearrangement joins TRBV18 to TRBJ2-2; D is unclear. The germline V gene has CDR1 KGHSH and CDR2 LQKENI. V dropped 3 bases and J dropped 6 bases, with 14 bases sitting between them. The CDR3 contains 15 residues. The CDR3 loop is CASSPVASGSGELFF. Written as DNA, the CDR3 is TGTGCCAGCTCACCTGTCGCGTCCGGATCCGGGGAGCTGTTTTTT.